This T cell receptor beta chain was obtained from a study of blood T cell repertoires in COVID-19. The overall study: The study drew acute and convalescent COVID-19 samples from the United States, Italy and Spain. PBMCs, B-cell-depleted T cells, or T cells were the source of the cDNA or gDNA that made up the material.

Authors' processing steps: From reference gene primer amplification, estimates of nucleated cell counts were derived. Sequencing was performed with immunoSEQ multiplex PCR; in TCRdb, only in-frame clones are kept and a portion is missing. V and J calls and clone size come straight from that table; D and trimming were deduced from the DNA. The profile covers approximately 160,000 clones, with around 81% appearing a single time and 8% to 13% taken by the ten largest. Germline CDR1 LGHNA, CDR2 YNFKEQ. This CDR3 contains 16 residues. J was trimmed by 2 bases and V by 4 bases; bases with no gene match: 4.

The chain employs TRBV4-2 and TRBJ2-3; 12 bases are a match to TRBD2. The origin of this receptor is a man in his fifties or sixties with active or convalescent COVID-19. What was sequenced was peripheral blood. The CDR3 region is CASSPRTSGNTDTQYF. The CDR3 DNA reads TGTGCCAGCAGCCCTCGGACTAGCGGGAACACAGATACGCAGTATTTT.